A single TCR beta chain is shown here with its context. Antigen: not known. Second-dose recipients at about 4 or about 12 weeks were treated as one pooled group. This sample is drawn from a study of T cell responses to AZD1222 COVID-19 vaccine. Study-level results: Regions 160-218 and 743-854 held dominance among vaccine-associated CD4 TCRs, which spanned spike. Repertoire collection took place solely once the T cell response had peaked. Within unmutated variant regions lay the reported targets of nearly half of spike-specific TCRs.

CDR3 length: 13 amino acids. Assay: immunoSEQ multiplex PCR; the TCRdb copy retains only in-frame clones and omits some. The profile covers 200,000 or so clones, with around 93% appearing a single time and 1% taken by the ten largest. The receptor was derived from an adult who received the AZD1222 COVID-19 vaccine. This sample comprised peripheral blood, obtained 28 days after the second AZD1222 dose. The chain carries TRBV21-1 and TRBJ1-6; the tabulated D call, TRBD1, remains unverified against the DNA. TRBV21-1 is flagged as a pseudogene. The CDR3 sequence is CASIGTGHGSLHF. Written as DNA, the CDR3 is TGTGCCAGCATCGGGACAGGGCACGGTAGCCTCCACTTT.